A single sample gave rise to the 30 T cell receptor beta chains below, sequenced in a study of blood T cell repertoires in COVID-19. Sequencing was performed with immunoSEQ multiplex PCR; in TCRdb, only in-frame clones are kept and a portion is missing. This sample has around 340,000 clones, with 75% to 90% found just once. Sequences were obtained from peripheral blood. These receptor sequences come from a woman aged 60 to 75 with COVID-19, enrolled during active disease.

The CDR3 sequence: CASSYSIGTSVYEQYF. The CDR3, as DNA: TGTGCCAGCAGTTACTCGATAGGCACTAGCGTCTACGAGCAGTACTTC. This chain uses TRBV6-5 with TRBJ2-7; 7 nucleotides line up with TRBD2. This CDR3 is built from 16 residues. The V segment lost 0 bases and the J segment 3 bases; nucleotides outside the gene matches: 8. Per the germline V gene, CDR1 is MNHEY and CDR2 is SVGAGI.

In this sample, this clone turned up once. The chain joins TRBV28 to TRBJ1-4; no definite D call. Per germline, CDR1 MDHEN and CDR2 SYDVKM. The CDR3 is made up of 12 amino acids. Trimming left V 3 bases short and J 15 bases short, with 14 bases between. CDR3 sequence reads: CASSFSRFEMFF. The CDR3 DNA is TGTGCCAGCAGTTTTTCCCGCTTTGAGATGTTTTTT.

V usage is TRBV5-4 and J usage is TRBJ2-5; no clear D gene. Germline V gene lookup returns CDR1 SGHNT and CDR2 YYREEE (reference sequence). The CDR3 spans 13 residues. V was clipped by 0 bases and J by 5 bases, with 8 bases between them. CDR3 bases: TGTGCCAGCAGCTTGGAAGTTGAGGAGACCCAGTACTTC. It codes for CASSLEVEETQYF.

In this sample, this clone turned up a few times. This chain joins TRBV7-3 and TRBJ1-6; 9 bases match TRBD1. Germline loops: CDR1 SGHTA, CDR2 FQGTGA. This CDR3 is 14 amino acids long. The J segment lost 9 bases and the V segment lost 5 bases, leaving 5 bases of the junction unmatched. CDR3 region: CASSVGQGGSPLHF. The DNA of the CDR3 is TGTGCCAGCAGCGTGGGACAGGGAGGTTCACCCCTCCACTTT.

In DNA form, the CDR3 reads TGTGCCAGCAGCCCGACTAGCGGGACAGATACGCAGTATTTT. Amino acids: CASSPTSGTDTQYF. The chain combines TRBV5-6 with TRBJ2-3, with 10 bases that match TRBD2. There are 14 residues in the CDR3. Germline V CDR1 and CDR2: SGHDT, YYEEEE. V was pared by 4 bases and J by 3 bases, with 2 bases of the junction left unmatched.

The gene calls are TRBV21-1 and TRBJ2-3; the table calls TRBD2, which could not be checked here. TRBV21-1 is termed a pseudogene. CDR3 length: 18 amino acids. The CDR3 DNA sequence: TGTGCCAGCAGCATAAGAACGGGGGGGCTTTGCGGCACAGATACGCAGTATTTT. Translated, it gives CASSIRTGGLCGTDTQYF.

This chain uses TRBV11-2 with TRBJ2-3; 14 bases match TRBD2. The CDR3 sequence is 19 residues long. Germline V CDR1 and CDR2: SGHAT, FQNNGV. Trimming at V came to 6 bases and at J to 4 bases, leaving 15 bases not matched to a gene. The CDR3 coding sequence is TGTGCCAGCAGGCGTCCGGGACTAGCGGGGGCCAAGGGGGCAGATACGCAGTATTTT. Translating gives CASRRPGLAGAKGADTQYF.

This chain uses TRBV5-1 with TRBJ1-2; 9 nucleotides align to TRBD1. V gave up 4 bases and J gave up 0 bases; unmatched junction bases: 7. CDR1 and CDR2 (germline): SGHRS, YFSETQ. CDR3 size: 16 residues. The CDR3 is CASSNSRDRANYGYTF. DNA for the CDR3: TGCGCCAGCAGCAACTCCCGGGACAGGGCTAACTATGGCTACACCTTC.

CDR3 nucleotides: TGTGCCAGTAGCTCCTTAGGACAGGGGGCCTTCTATGGCTACACCTTC. Translation: CASSSLGQGAFYGYTF. J is TRBJ1-2 and V is TRBV19, with 11 bases fitting TRBD1. Germline V gives CDR1 LNHDA, CDR2 SQIVND (reference sequence). The V and J ends lost 6 bases and 4 bases, in that order; junction bases with no gene match: 10. The CDR3 runs to 16 residues.

The chain combines TRBV6-6 with TRBJ1-6; the D gene is possibly TRBD1 (6 bases). V shed 5 bases and J shed 4 bases, with 12 bases lying between them. Per germline, CDR1 MNHNY and CDR2 SVGAGI (reference sequence). The CDR3 sequence is 15 residues long. For the CDR3, the DNA is TGTGCCAGCAGTCTGGACAGAATTTATAATTCACCCCTCCACTTT. Protein: CASSLDRIYNSPLHF.

The gene calls are TRBV5-1 and TRBJ1-1; D is perhaps TRBD1 (5 bases). This CDR3 comprises 14 residues. In germline, CDR1 is SGHRS, CDR2 YFSETQ. V was shortened by 2 bases and J by 7 bases, with 15 bases between the two germline ends. The CDR3 bases are TGCGCCAGCAGCTTCTCGTGGCAGGGAAGTGAAGCTTTCTTT. It codes for CASSFSWQGSEAFF.

The chain uses TRBV6-1 and TRBJ1-2; unclear D gene. Germline CDR1 MNHNS, CDR2 SASEGT. V shed 1 base and J shed 4 bases, with 10 bases lying between them. This CDR3 comprises 14 residues. CDR3: CASSEGHIGYGYTF. The CDR3 nucleotides read TGTGCCAGCAGTGAAGGACACATCGGCTATGGCTACACCTTC.

This chain joins TRBV10-2 and TRBJ2-2, with 9 nucleotides matching TRBD1. With 1 base clipped from V and 2 bases from J, the junction kept 5 bases outside the gene matches. Germline CDR1 and CDR2: WSHSY and SAAADI. The CDR3 is 17 amino acids. The CDR3 bases are TGCGCCAGCAGTGAGTTGACAGGGGGGACTAACACCGGGGAGCTGTTTTTT. Translating it yields CASSELTGGTNTGELFF.

CDR3 DNA sequence: TGTGCCAGCAGAAGATGGAGGCAGGGGCTCTCGGGTGGCTACACCTTC. Translated, it gives CASRRWRQGLSGGYTF. The chain carries TRBV27 and TRBJ1-2; tentative D call: TRBD1 (6 bases). This CDR3 has 16 residues. CDR1 MNHEY and CDR2 SMNVEV come from the germline V gene (reference sequence). Trimming pared 6 bases from V and 7 bases from J, leaving 24 bases between.

The J gene is TRBJ2-1, the V gene TRBV3-1 (or the pseudogene TRBV3-2); no firm D call. CDR3 length equals 14 residues. Trimming pared 4 bases from V and 7 bases from J, leaving 14 bases between. Germline loops: CDR1 LGHDT, CDR2 YNNKEL (reference sequence). As DNA, the CDR3 is TGTGCCAGCAGCCGTATCCTAGAGCATAATGAGCAGTTCTTC. Its protein is CASSRILEHNEQFF.

The V and J genes are TRBV29-1 and TRBJ2-7, with a tentative D call TRBD2 (6 bases). The CDR3 is 14 amino acids. V shed 2 bases and J shed 7 bases, with 18 bases lying between them. CDR1 is SQVTM and CDR2 is ANQGSEA in the germline V gene. The CDR3 DNA sequence: TGCAGCGTTGAATCGGAACAGAGGGCGGGGGAGCAGTACTTC. Translated: CSVESEQRAGEQYF.

The rearrangement links TRBV2 to TRBJ1-5; the D is unclear. Germline V gene sequence: CDR1 SNHLY, CDR2 FYNNEI. The CDR3 covers 15 residues. Between the trimmed V and J ends, which lost 6 bases and 0 bases, there was a span of 12 bases. CDR3 in amino acids: CASSPAVFSNQPQHF. CDR3 in DNA: TGTGCCAGCAGCCCGGCGGTTTTTAGCAATCAGCCCCAGCATTTT.

The V gene is TRBV4-1, the J gene TRBJ2-1; 8 bases agree with TRBD2. V dropped 5 bases and J dropped 4; count of bases not matched to a gene: 7. Germline assignment: CDR1 MGHRA and CDR2 YSYEKL. The CDR3 is made up of 15 amino acids. CDR3: CASSSRGGRYNEQFF. DNA of the CDR3: TGCGCCAGCAGCTCTCGCGGGGGGAGGTACAATGAGCAGTTCTTC.

The V gene is TRBV5-1, the J gene TRBJ2-7; D gene unclear. In germline, CDR1 is SGHRS, CDR2 YFSETQ. Trimming cost V 4 bases and J 2 bases, with 13 bases left between them. This CDR3 comprises 14 residues. CDR3 DNA sequence: TGCGCCAGCAGCCCCTCACCCCCAGCCTACGAGCAGTACTTC. Residues: CASSPSPPAYEQYF.

In this sample, this clone turned up once. The rearrangement joins TRBV4-2 to TRBJ2-1, with 7 bases that match TRBD2. This CDR3 is 16 amino acids long. The V gene's germline CDR1 is LGHNA and CDR2 YNFKEQ. The ends lost 1 base at V and 0 bases at J; junction bases unmatched: 3. DNA for the CDR3: TGTGCCAGCAGCCAAGTGAGCGGGGACTCCTACAATGAGCAGTTCTTC. Residues: CASSQVSGDSYNEQFF.

The sample holds a few counts of this clone. This rearrangement joins TRBV9 to TRBJ2-5; possible D gene TRBD1, 6 bases. V shed 0 bases and J shed 5 bases, with 11 bases lying between them. CDR1 is SGDLS, CDR2 YYNGEE, per germline. The CDR3 extends over 14 amino acids. CDR3 coding DNA: TGTGCCAGCAGCGTAGACGTGAGGGGGGAGACCCAGTACTTC. The encoded protein is CASSVDVRGETQYF. The full variable domain, rest sourced from reference TRBV9 and TRBJ2-5, is DSGVTQTPKHLITATGQRVTLRCSPRSGDLSVYWYQQSLDQGLQFLIQYYNGEERAKGNILERFSAQQFPDLHSELNLSSLELGDSALYFCASSVDVRGETQYFGPGTRLLVL.

This clone was detected only a few times. The CDR3 DNA sequence: TGTGCCATCTCGGAGCGGGGGGTCGCGAACACCGGGGAGCTGTTTTTT. This translates into CAISERGVANTGELFF. The chain is built from TRBV10-3 and TRBJ2-2, with 9 bases that match TRBD2. This CDR3 spans 16 amino acids. Germline values: CDR1 ENHRY, CDR2 SYGVKD. After removal of 8 bases from V and 0 bases from J, the junction contained 7 bases not matched to a gene.

This clone was seen once. The chain carries TRBV4-3 and TRBJ2-2; no clear D. Germline V lookup: CDR1 LGHNA, CDR2 YSLEER. This CDR3 is 14 amino acids long. Trimming pared 0 bases from V and 6 bases from J, leaving 8 bases between. The CDR3: CASSQETRAGELFF. Here the CDR3 DNA reads TGCGCCAGCAGCCAAGAGACCCGGGCCGGGGAGCTGTTTTTT.

This chain connects TRBV6-1 to TRBJ2-5; D gene ambiguous. CDR1 MNHNS and CDR2 SASEGT come from the germline V gene. This CDR3 is built from 13 residues. The V end lost 1 base, the J end lost 2 bases, and 5 bases lay between the germline ends. CDR3 residues: CASSEDRQETQYF. The CDR3 region has the DNA TGTGCCAGCAGTGAAGACAGACAAGAGACCCAGTACTTC.

The chain has TRBV6-2 or TRBV6-3 and TRBJ1-2, with a possible D match to TRBD1 (6 bases). V was pared by 2 bases and J by 8 bases, with 15 bases between. Per the germline V gene, CDR1 is MNHEY and CDR2 is SVGEGT. The CDR3 extends over 14 amino acids. CDR3 amino acids: CASSYRDRLGGYTF. CDR3 bases: TGTGCCAGCAGTTACCGAGACAGGCTAGGGGGCTACACCTTC.

The chain carries TRBV9 and TRBJ2-2; 7 bases line up with TRBD1. The V gene end was trimmed by 0 bases and the J gene end by 8 bases; junction bases not matched to a gene: 1. CDR1 is SGDLS and CDR2 is YYNGEE in the germline V gene. The CDR3 contains 13 residues. The CDR3 is CASSVEGAGELFF. As DNA, the CDR3 is TGTGCCAGCAGCGTAGAGGGGGCAGGGGAGCTGTTTTTT.

This clone was found once. V gene TRBV5-4 combines with J gene TRBJ2-1; D gene ambiguous. Germline CDR1 reads SGHNT; CDR2 reads YYREEE (reference sequence). Trimming cost V 1 base and J 10 bases, with 6 bases left between them. The CDR3 loop spans 11 amino acids. This CDR3 is CASSLNYEQFF. In DNA, the CDR3 is TGTGCCAGCAGCTTGAACTACGAGCAGTTCTTC.

The chain uses TRBV5-1 and TRBJ1-6; possibly TRBD1 for D (6 bases). Trimming removed 5 bases at V and 2 bases at J, with 14 bases between. Looked up from germline, CDR1 is SGHRS and CDR2 is YFSETQ. This CDR3 comprises 16 residues. The DNA of the CDR3 is TGCGCCAGCAGAGCCGACAGGTCCACCTATAATTCACCCCTCCACTTT. Its protein product is CASRADRSTYNSPLHF. Full variable domain (outside the CDR3, taken from reference TRBV5-1 and TRBJ1-6): KAGVTQTPRYLIKTRGQQVTLSCSPISGHRSVSWYQQTPGQGLQFLFEYFSETQRNKGNFPGRFSGRQFSNSRSEMNVSTLELGDSALYLCASRADRSTYNSPLHFGNGTRLTVT.

The V call is TRBV7-2, the J call TRBJ2-2, with D perhaps TRBD1 (6 bases). Deletions cut 5 bases from V and 6 bases from J, with 16 bases between. Germline V gene sequence: CDR1 SGHTA, CDR2 FQGNSA. There are 15 residues in the CDR3. Written as DNA, the CDR3 is TGTGCCAGCAGCCAACCGACAGGAAGGCCCGGGGAGCTGTTTTTT. Its protein is CASSQPTGRPGELFF.

This chain uses TRBV12-5 with TRBJ2-1, with 7 bases aligning to TRBD2. V lost 1 base and J lost 3; bases outside the gene matches: 3. The CDR3 is 15 residues long. Germline V CDR1 and CDR2: LGHNT, FRNRAP. CDR3 protein: CASGLERTSYNEQFF. DNA of the CDR3: TGTGCTAGTGGTTTGGAAAGGACTAGCTACAATGAGCAGTTCTTC.